The 14 T cell receptor beta chains in this list originate from one sample, sequenced in a study of shared clonotypes between healthy human individuals. Measured with immunoSEQ multiplex PCR; TCRdb has only the in-frame clones, and not every one. The sample has about 120,000 clones, approximately 70% seen once; the top ten hold about 23%. The sequenced sample was memory CD8+ T cells sorted from blood. Indicated subset: CD45RO+ cells pooled with CCR7-negative TemRA cells. The receptors stem from a woman between 25 and 40 years old in good health.

The chain employs TRBV29-1 and TRBJ2-1, with 8 bases matching TRBD1. The trim removed 0 bases at V and 8 bases at J, leaving 9 bases unmatched. This CDR3 contains 15 residues. Germline values: CDR1 SQVTM, CDR2 ANQGSEA. The CDR3 protein is CSVEDPPGGVDEQFF. The DNA of the CDR3 is TGCAGCGTTGAAGATCCCCCAGGGGGCGTCGATGAGCAGTTCTTC.

The J gene is TRBJ2-5, the V gene TRBV7-8; D is unresolved. Between the trimmed V and J ends, which lost 7 bases and 5 bases, there was a span of 8 bases. Germline lookup yields CDR1 SGHVS and CDR2 FQNEAQ. CDR3 length equals 11 residues. The CDR3 loop is CASTTGETQYF. CDR3 nucleotides: TGTGCCAGCACCACGGGCGAGACCCAGTACTTC.

The genes are TRBV29-1 and TRBJ2-2; TRBD2 agrees at 10 bases. V lost 4 bases, J lost 3 bases, and 8 bases stayed unmatched. The CDR3 totals 16 residues. Germline V gene lookup returns CDR1 SQVTM and CDR2 ANQGSEA. CDR3 protein: CSVGVAGGSDTGELFF. The CDR3 DNA reads TGCAGCGTTGGGGTAGCGGGAGGTTCGGACACCGGGGAGCTGTTTTTT.

CDR3 nucleotide sequence: TGTGCCAGCGATTGGGGGTCCGGTTACGAGCAGTACTTC. Protein: CASDWGSGYEQYF. This chain uses TRBV5-4 with TRBJ2-7; D is perhaps TRBD1 or TRBD2 (5 bases each). The V gene's germline CDR1 is SGHNT and CDR2 YYREEE (reference sequence). The ends were cut back, 7 bases at V and 4 bases at J, with 15 bases in the middle. The CDR3 runs 13 residues.

This clone was observed many times. The gene calls are TRBV10-3 and TRBJ1-1, with D hard to call. This CDR3 spans 14 amino acids. Per germline, CDR1 ENHRY and CDR2 SYGVKD. The germline V and J ends were trimmed by 4 bases and 2 bases, with 11 bases remaining between them. The CDR3 nucleotides are TGTGCCATCAGTGCCTTCGGCTTTAACACTGAAGCTTTCTTT. It translates to CAISAFGFNTEAFF.

As for this clone: The sample contains more than one DNA sequence encoding this CDR3. The chain employs TRBV5-4 and TRBJ2-1; D not certain. CDR3 length: 11 amino acids. Germline CDR1 reads SGHNT; CDR2 reads YYREEE (reference sequence). The V end lost 4 bases, the J end lost 9 bases, and 8 bases lay between the germline ends. CDR3 DNA sequence: TGTGCCAGCAGCCTAGTGGGTGAGCAGTTCTTC. It yields the protein CASSLVGEQFF.

The gene calls are TRBV28 and TRBJ1-1; D perhaps matches TRBD1 (6 bases). Germline V gives CDR1 MDHEN, CDR2 SYDVKM. The CDR3 covers 17 residues. V was trimmed by 3 bases and J by 0 bases, leaving 17 bases between them. This CDR3 is CASSFRLTGGVNTEAFF. The CDR3 bases are TGTGCCAGCAGTTTTCGTCTTACGGGGGGCGTGAACACTGAAGCTTTCTTT.

This chain joins TRBV28 and TRBJ2-3, with D uncertain. The CDR3 loop spans 13 amino acids. In germline, CDR1 is MDHEN, CDR2 SYDVKM. Trimming stripped 3 bases from V and 5 bases from J, with 9 bases between. The CDR3 coding sequence is TGTGCCAGCAGTTTCCTTCTAGGAGATACGCAGTATTTT. Translated: CASSFLLGDTQYF.

Regarding this clone: This likely stems from a read error, as it lies one base from a far larger clone. The sample contains more than one DNA sequence encoding this CDR3. V gene TRBV5-1 combines with J gene TRBJ2-7; 7 positions match TRBD2. Trimming took 1 base from V and 10 from J; bases not matched to a gene: 14. CDR3 length: 15 residues. Looked up from germline, CDR1 is SGHRS and CDR2 is YFSETQ. The CDR3 DNA follows: TGCGCCAGCAGCTTGAGAGCTAGCGGCCCCGGCGAACAGTACTTC. It codes for CASSLRASGPGEQYF.

CDR3 sequence: CARPDSAGVVSDTQYF. The CDR3 DNA reads as TGTGCCAGGCCCGACTCTGCAGGGGTGGTATCAGATACGCAGTATTTT. The rearrangement joins TRBV2 to TRBJ2-3; perhaps TRBD1 as D (6 bases). CDR3 length equals 16 residues. CDR1 is SNHLY, CDR2 FYNNEI, per germline. Trimming pared 9 bases from V and 4 bases from J, leaving 23 bases between. Complete variable domain (other parts from reference TRBV2 and TRBJ2-3): EPEVTQTPSHQVTQMGQEVILRCVPISNHLYFYWYRQILGQKVEFLVSFYNNEISEKSEIFDDQFSVERPDGSNFTLKIRSTKLEDSAMYFCARPDSAGVVSDTQYFGPGTRLTVL.

This chain joins TRBV6-5 and TRBJ2-2; no definite D call. This CDR3 comprises 13 residues. Trimming pared 6 bases from V and 3 bases from J, leaving 8 bases between. CDR1 and CDR2 (germline): MNHEY, SVGAGI. The DNA for the CDR3 is TGTGCCAGCAGACGCTATTACACCGGGGAGCTGTTTTTT. Encoded protein: CASRRYYTGELFF.

The chain couples TRBV2 to TRBJ2-1, with D unclear. Germline V gene sequence: CDR1 SNHLY, CDR2 FYNNEI. V gave up 6 bases and J gave up 9 bases, with 18 bases separating them. CDR3 length equals 14 residues. The CDR3 spells CASRWAALRGEQFF. The DNA for the CDR3 is TGTGCCAGCAGGTGGGCCGCTCTACGTGGTGAGCAGTTCTTC.

This clone ranks as medium-sized. The chain is built from TRBV7-8 and TRBJ1-2; D is unclear. The CDR3 is 17 residues long. Germline lookup yields CDR1 SGHVS and CDR2 FQNEAQ. Trimming pared 7 bases from V and 3 bases from J, leaving 24 bases between. The CDR3 protein is CASTNLVGAETYYGYTF. In nucleotides, the CDR3 is TGTGCCAGCACCAACCTGGTCGGAGCAGAGACGTACTATGGCTACACCTTC.

The chain carries TRBV6-5 and TRBJ1-5, with unresolved D. The CDR3 runs 15 residues. Trimming took off 6 bases at V and 7 bases at J, with 19 bases between the two ends. Germline V lookup: CDR1 MNHEY, CDR2 SVGAGI. As DNA, the CDR3 is TGTGCCAGCAGCCATACTTGGGGTACGGACCAGCCCCAGCATTTT. Amino acid sequence: CASSHTWGTDQPQHF.